This T cell receptor (beta chain) derives from a study of cytomegalovirus exposure and HLA in healthy donors. About the research overall: Among the 398 genotyped donors, approximately 81% were placed in the Caucasian-associated ancestry cluster.

The germline gives CDR1 LGHNT, CDR2 FRNRAP. Trimming shortened V by 4 bases and J by 2 bases, and 6 bases separated the two germline ends. This CDR3 has 12 residues. A remark on this clone: Antigen unknown.

PCR primers comprised 60 Vbeta and 13 Jbeta primers. As originally analysed: Later reanalysis found roughly 80 million unique TCR beta chains, around 9.9 million of them shared. TCRdb's copy holds only in-frame clones and misses some; the assay was immunoSEQ multiplex PCR. D and trimming come from the DNA, and the V and J calls and clone size come from that table. Of about 100,000 clones listed, around 74% are singletons. Findings and caveats of the study: What was likely a sequencing artifact was a cluster of highly shared sequence variants. The authors later linked a missense DCLRE1C variant to TCR beta V- and J-gene trimming.

The chain is built from TRBV12-5 and TRBJ2-7, with a tentative D call TRBD2 (5 bases). This clonotype originated in a woman aged 70-85 years in good health and CMV-seropositive. Sequencing input: PBMCs. CDR3 amino acids: CASGSGAYEQYF. The DNA of the CDR3 is TGTGCTAGTGGTTCCGGGGCCTACGAGCAGTACTTC.